These 8 T cell receptor beta chains originate from one sample sequenced in a study of PD-1 blockade in classical Hodgkin lymphoma. Every one of the patients relapsed after autologous stem cell transplantation (brentuximab vedotin exposure was variable). Thawed PBMCs yielded CD4+ T cells through magnetic negative selection. Repertoires were generated with immunoSEQ multiplex PCR, while TCRdb's copy carries only in-frame clones and drops some. The sample lists about 7,600 clones, 75% to 80% seen once, with almost 7.5% in the top ten. Sequencing used CD4+ T cells from blood, obtained at baseline. The receptors come from a human donor with classical Hodgkin lymphoma.

This clone has only a few counts. The chain employs TRBV6-6 and TRBJ1-2; TRBD1 is a possible D gene (5 bases). The V gene lost 2 bases and the J gene lost 7 bases, with 20 bases spanning the gap. There are 16 residues in the CDR3. The germline V gene encodes CDR1 MNHNY and CDR2 SVGAGI (reference sequence). CDR3 nucleotides: TGTGCCAGCAGTTACGACCTCCGTGCAGGGAGTATTGGCTACACCTTC. Its protein product is CASSYDLRAGSIGYTF.

V gene TRBV5-6 combines with J gene TRBJ1-3; the D is unclear. Germline-derived CDR1 and CDR2 are SGHDT and YYEEEE. The CDR3 spans 14 residues. V gave up 4 bases and J gave up 0 bases, with 8 bases separating them. The CDR3 region is CASSLDLSGNTIYF. The DNA of the CDR3 is TGTGCCAGCAGCCTGGACCTCTCTGGAAACACCATATATTTT.

This clone was found a few times. The rearrangement joins TRBV7-9 to TRBJ2-7; 7 nucleotides align to TRBD1. Trimming removed 4 bases from V and 5 bases from J; junction bases left unmatched: 11. Per the germline V gene, CDR1 is SEHNR and CDR2 is FQNEAQ (reference sequence). This CDR3 comprises 15 residues. This chain's CDR3 is CASSSSPTGPDEQYF. DNA for the CDR3: TGTGCCAGCAGCTCTAGCCCGACAGGGCCGGACGAGCAGTACTTC.

This chain joins TRBV4-1 and TRBJ2-5; the D gene is possibly TRBD1 (6 bases). Per germline, CDR1 MGHRA and CDR2 YSYEKL. This CDR3 comprises 16 residues. V was pared by 3 bases and J by 3 bases, with 17 bases between. CDR3 nucleotide sequence: TGCGCCAGCAGCCATATGGACAGAAGGGACAAAGAGACCCAGTACTTC. Protein sequence: CASSHMDRRDKETQYF.

In DNA form, the CDR3 reads TGTGCCAGCAGTTCCCCTCTACAAGAGACCCAGTACTTC. Translation gives CASSSPLQETQYF. The chain has TRBV27 and TRBJ2-5; D is unresolved. The CDR3 runs to 13 residues. Germline lookup yields CDR1 MNHEY and CDR2 SMNVEV (reference sequence). Trimming shortened V by 4 bases and J by 2 bases, and 8 bases separated the two germline ends.

V gene TRBV19 combines with J gene TRBJ1-5, with D perhaps matching TRBD1 (6 bases). Germline lookup yields CDR1 LNHDA and CDR2 SQIVND (reference sequence). V lost 9 bases and J 0 bases, leaving 15 bases between the germline ends. This CDR3 has 15 amino acids. The CDR3 loop is CASETGVNSNQPQHF. In DNA form, the CDR3 reads TGTGCCAGCGAGACAGGAGTTAATAGCAATCAGCCCCAGCATTTT.

The V and J genes are TRBV11-3 and TRBJ2-2, with D perhaps TRBD1 (5 bases). This CDR3 is 13 amino acids long. Germline V gene data show CDR1 as SGHNT and CDR2 as YENEEA. The V end lost 5 bases, the J end lost 7 bases, and 11 bases lay between the germline ends. CDR3 region: CASSLRAGGELFF. CDR3 in DNA: TGTGCCAGCAGCCTCAGGGCTGGCGGGGAGCTGTTTTTT.

The V and J genes are TRBV28 and TRBJ2-1, with 8 nucleotides matching TRBD2. Germline V lookup: CDR1 MDHEN, CDR2 SYDVKM. V was clipped by 5 bases and J by 7 bases; unmatched bases: 13. The CDR3 runs 16 residues. The CDR3 spells CASSPSSGTRGNEQFF. CDR3 nucleotide sequence: TGTGCCAGCAGTCCCTCCTCGGGGACTAGGGGTAATGAGCAGTTCTTC.